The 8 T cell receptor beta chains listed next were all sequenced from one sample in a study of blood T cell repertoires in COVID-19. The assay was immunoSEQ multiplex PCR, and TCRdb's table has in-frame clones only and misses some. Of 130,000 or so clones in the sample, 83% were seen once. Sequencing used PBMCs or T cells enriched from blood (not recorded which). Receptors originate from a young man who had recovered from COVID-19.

The CDR3 bases are TGTGCCAGCTCAAGACTAGCGGGGCCACACAATGAGCAGTTCTTC. It codes for CASSRLAGPHNEQFF. This chain links TRBV11-2 with TRBJ2-1; TRBD2 matches at 11 bases. Germline V gene lookup returns CDR1 SGHAT and CDR2 FQNNGV. The trim removed 8 bases at V and 5 bases at J, leaving 8 bases unmatched. The CDR3 runs to 15 residues.

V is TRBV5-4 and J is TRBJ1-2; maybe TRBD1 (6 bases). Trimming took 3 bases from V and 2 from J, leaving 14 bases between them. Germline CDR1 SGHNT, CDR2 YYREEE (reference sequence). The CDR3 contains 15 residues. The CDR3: CASSWRRQENYGYTF. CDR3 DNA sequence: TGTGCCAGCAGCTGGAGGAGACAGGAGAACTATGGCTACACCTTC.

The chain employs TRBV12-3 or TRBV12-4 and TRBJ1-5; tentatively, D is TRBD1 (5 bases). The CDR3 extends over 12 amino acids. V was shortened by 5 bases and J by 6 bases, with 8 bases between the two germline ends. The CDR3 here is CASSQGGQPQHF. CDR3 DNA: TGTGCCAGCAGTCAGGGAGGTCAGCCCCAGCATTTT.

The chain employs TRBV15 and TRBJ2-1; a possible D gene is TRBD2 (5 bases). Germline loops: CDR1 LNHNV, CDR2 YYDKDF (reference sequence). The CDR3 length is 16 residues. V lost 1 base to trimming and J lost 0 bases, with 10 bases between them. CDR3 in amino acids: CATSRVASSSYNEQFF. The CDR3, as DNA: TGTGCCACCAGCAGAGTAGCTAGCAGCTCCTACAATGAGCAGTTCTTC.

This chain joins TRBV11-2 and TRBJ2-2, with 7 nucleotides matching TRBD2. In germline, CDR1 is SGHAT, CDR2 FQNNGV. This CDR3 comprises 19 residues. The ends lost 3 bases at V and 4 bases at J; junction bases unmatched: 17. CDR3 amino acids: CASSFLVAGEFSGTGELFF. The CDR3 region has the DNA TGTGCCAGCAGCTTTTTGGTGGCGGGAGAATTCTCGGGCACCGGGGAGCTGTTTTTT.

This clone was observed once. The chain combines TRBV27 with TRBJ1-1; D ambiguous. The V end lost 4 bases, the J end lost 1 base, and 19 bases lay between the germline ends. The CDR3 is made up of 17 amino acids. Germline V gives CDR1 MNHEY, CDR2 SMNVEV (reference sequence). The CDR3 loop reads CASSSSQEGGENTEAFF. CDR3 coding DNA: TGTGCCAGCAGTTCATCCCAGGAGGGCGGGGAGAACACTGAAGCTTTCTTT.

The CDR3 nucleotides read TGCGCCAGCAGCTTGGGCACCGGGACAGAGTATGGCTACACCTTC. Translation: CASSLGTGTEYGYTF. The chain couples TRBV5-1 to TRBJ1-2; 7 bases line up with TRBD1. Germline V gives CDR1 SGHRS, CDR2 YFSETQ. V was clipped by 0 bases and J by 5 bases; unmatched bases: 7. There are 15 residues in the CDR3.

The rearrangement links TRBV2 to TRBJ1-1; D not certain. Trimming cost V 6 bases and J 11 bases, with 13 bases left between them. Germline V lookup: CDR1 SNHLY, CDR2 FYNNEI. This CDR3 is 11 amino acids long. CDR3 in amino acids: CASSQTVAAFF. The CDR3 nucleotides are TGTGCCAGCAGCCAAACAGTAGCGGCTTTCTTT.